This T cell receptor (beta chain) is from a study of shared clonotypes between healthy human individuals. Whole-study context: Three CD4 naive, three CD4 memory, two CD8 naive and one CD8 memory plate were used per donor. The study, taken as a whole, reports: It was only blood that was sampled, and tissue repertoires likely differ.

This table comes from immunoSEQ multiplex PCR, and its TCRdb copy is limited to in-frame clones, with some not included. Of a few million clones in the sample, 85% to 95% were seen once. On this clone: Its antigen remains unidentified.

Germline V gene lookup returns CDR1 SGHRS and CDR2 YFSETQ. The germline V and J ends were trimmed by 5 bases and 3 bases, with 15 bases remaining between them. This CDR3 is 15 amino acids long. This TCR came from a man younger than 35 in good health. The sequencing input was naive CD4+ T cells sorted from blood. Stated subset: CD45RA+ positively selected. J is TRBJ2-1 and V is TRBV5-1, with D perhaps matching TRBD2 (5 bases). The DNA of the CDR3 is TGCGCCAGCAGATTTTCCTCGGACTTCTACAATGAGCAGTTCTTC. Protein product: CASRFSSDFYNEQFF.